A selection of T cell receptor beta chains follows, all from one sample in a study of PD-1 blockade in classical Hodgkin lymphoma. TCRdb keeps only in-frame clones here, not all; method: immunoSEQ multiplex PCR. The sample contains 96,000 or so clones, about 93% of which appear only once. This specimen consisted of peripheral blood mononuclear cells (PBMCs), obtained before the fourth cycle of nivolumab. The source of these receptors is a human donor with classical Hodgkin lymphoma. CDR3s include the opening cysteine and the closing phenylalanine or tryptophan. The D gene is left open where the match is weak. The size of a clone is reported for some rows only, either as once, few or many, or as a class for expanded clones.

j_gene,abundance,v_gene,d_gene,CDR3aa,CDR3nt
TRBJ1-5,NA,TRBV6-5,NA,CASSYSRGDQPQHF,TGTGCCAGCAGTTACTCGAGGGGGGATCAGCCCCAGCATTTT
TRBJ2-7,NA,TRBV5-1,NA,CASSLADSNGGEQYF,TGCGCCAGCAGCTTGGCGGACTCCAATGGGGGCGAGCAGTACTTC
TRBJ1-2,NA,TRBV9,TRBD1,CASSALLSGGGYTF,TGTGCCAGCAGCGCCCTCCTATCAGGGGGAGGCTACACCTTC
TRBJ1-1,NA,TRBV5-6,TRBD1,CASSLRDRGPRGAFF,TGTGCCAGCAGCCTCCGGGACAGGGGCCCCCGGGGGGCTTTCTTT
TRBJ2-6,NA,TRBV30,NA,CAWSSEGPSSGANVLTF,TGTGCCTGGAGTTCCGAGGGACCCAGCTCTGGGGCCAACGTCCTGACTTTC
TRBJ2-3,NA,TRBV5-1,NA,CASSLNNDSFFTDTQYF,TGCGCCAGCAGCTTGAATAACGACAGTTTTTTCACAGATACGCAGTATTTT
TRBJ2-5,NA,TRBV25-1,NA,CASSRYTETQYF,TGTGCCAGCAGTCGATATACGGAGACCCAGTACTTC
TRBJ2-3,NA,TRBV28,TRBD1,CASRPQGTGLTDTQYF,TGTGCCAGCAGGCCCCAAGGGACAGGGCTCACAGATACGCAGTATTTT
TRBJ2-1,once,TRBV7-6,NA,CASSLLVSNEQFF,TGTGCCAGCAGCTTACTAGTTAGCAATGAGCAGTTCTTC
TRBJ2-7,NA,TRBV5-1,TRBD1,CASSLEGQAAYEQYF,TGCGCCAGCAGCTTGGAGGGACAGGCGGCCTACGAGCAGTACTTC
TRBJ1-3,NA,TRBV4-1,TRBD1,CASSQELRTGGNTIYF,TGCGCCAGCAGCCAAGAACTGAGGACAGGTGGAAACACCATATATTTT
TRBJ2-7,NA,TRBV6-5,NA,CASRSAPSGYEQYF,TGTGCCAGCAGGTCGGCACCCTCAGGGTACGAGCAGTACTTC
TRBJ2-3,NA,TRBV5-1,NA,CASSRGDLSDTQYF,TGCGCCAGCAGCCGTGGGGACTTGTCAGATACGCAGTATTTT
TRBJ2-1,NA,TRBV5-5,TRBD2,CASSGGTSGMYNEQFF,TGTGCCAGCAGCGGAGGGACTAGCGGAATGTACAATGAGCAGTTCTTC
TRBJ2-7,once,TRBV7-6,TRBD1,CASSSTTGGNYEQYF,TGTGCCAGCAGCTCGACGACAGGGGGCAACTACGAGCAGTACTTC
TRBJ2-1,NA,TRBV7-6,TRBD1,CASSLGNRGQYNEQFF,TGTGCCAGCAGCCTCGGAAACAGGGGCCAATACAATGAGCAGTTCTTC
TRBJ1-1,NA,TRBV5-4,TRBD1,CASSLEGGVTEAFF,TGTGCCAGCAGCTTGGAAGGGGGCGTGACTGAAGCTTTCTTT
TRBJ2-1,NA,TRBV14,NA,CASSPGNEQFF,TGTGCCAGCAGCCCCGGCAATGAGCAGTTCTTC
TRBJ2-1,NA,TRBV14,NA,CASSHPVGFDEQFF,TGTGCCAGCAGCCACCCTGTGGGATTCGATGAGCAGTTCTTC
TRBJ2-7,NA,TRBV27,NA,CASSLGRGSYEQYF,TGTGCCAGCAGTCTCGGACGGGGCTCCTACGAGCAGTACTTC
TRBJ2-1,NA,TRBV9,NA,CASSVAPPGRDEQFF,TGTGCCAGCAGCGTAGCGCCCCCTGGTCGTGATGAGCAGTTCTTC
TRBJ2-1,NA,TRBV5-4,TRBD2,CASRGTSGAYNEQFF,TGTGCCAGCAGAGGGACTAGCGGGGCCTACAATGAGCAGTTCTTC
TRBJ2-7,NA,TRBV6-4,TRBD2,CASSDGLAGVQYF,TGTGCCAGCAGCGACGGACTAGCGGGAGTGCAGTACTTC
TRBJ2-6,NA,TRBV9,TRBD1,CASSVGTGTLNSGANVLTF,TGTGCCAGCAGCGTAGGGACAGGGACCCTGAACTCTGGGGCCAACGTCCTGACTTTC
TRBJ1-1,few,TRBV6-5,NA,CASSYAENTEAFF,TGTGCCAGCAGTTACGCGGAGAACACTGAAGCTTTCTTT
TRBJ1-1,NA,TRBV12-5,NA,CASALLEGYREDIEAFF,TGTGCTAGTGCCCTCCTTGAGGGATACAGGGAAGACATTGAAGCTTTCTTT
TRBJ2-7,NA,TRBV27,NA,CASRRSVIPYEQYF,TGTGCCAGCCGACGGTCGGTCATTCCCTACGAGCAGTACTTC
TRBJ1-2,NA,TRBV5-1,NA,CASSPRRESGYTF,TGCGCCAGCAGCCCGAGGCGGGAATCTGGCTACACCTTC
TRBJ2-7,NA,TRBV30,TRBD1,CAWSVETGASYEQYF,TGTGCCTGGAGTGTTGAGACAGGGGCATCCTACGAGCAGTACTTC
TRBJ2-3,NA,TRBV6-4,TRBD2,CASSISGSGDTDTQYF,TGTGCCAGCAGTATTAGCGGGAGTGGGGACACAGATACGCAGTATTTT
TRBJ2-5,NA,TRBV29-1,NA,CSVDVVAEETQYF,TGCAGCGTTGACGTGGTAGCGGAAGAGACCCAGTACTTC
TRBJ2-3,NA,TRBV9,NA,CASSGRGPSTDTQYF,TGTGCCAGCAGCGGGAGAGGGCCTAGCACAGATACGCAGTATTTT
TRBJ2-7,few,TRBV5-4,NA,CASSSVGASYEQYF,TGTGCCAGCAGCTCCGTAGGGGCATCCTACGAGCAGTACTTC
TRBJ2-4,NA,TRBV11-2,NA,CASSPPPGTKNIQYF,TGTGCCAGCAGCCCCCCCCCGGGAACCAAAAACATTCAGTACTTC
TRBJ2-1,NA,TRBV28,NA,CASSPPPGRGWRGGAYNEQFF,TGTGCCAGCAGCCCTCCCCCGGGGCGCGGATGGAGGGGGGGTGCGTACAATGAGCAGTTCTTC
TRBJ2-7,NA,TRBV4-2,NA,CASSQDPGQFYEQYF,TGTGCCAGCAGCCAAGATCCTGGACAGTTCTACGAGCAGTACTTC
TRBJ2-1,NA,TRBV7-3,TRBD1,CASSLAGRGQGYNEQFF,TGTGCCAGCAGCTTAGCGGGGCGGGGACAGGGGTACAATGAGCAGTTCTTC
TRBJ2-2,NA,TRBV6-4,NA,CASSVGTAGTGELFF,TGTGCCAGCAGTGTAGGGACCGCGGGCACCGGGGAGCTGTTTTTT
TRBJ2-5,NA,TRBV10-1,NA,CASSEASPFQTQYF,TGCGCCAGCAGTGAGGCTAGCCCCTTCCAGACCCAGTACTTC
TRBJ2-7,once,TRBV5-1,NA,CASSRENPLYEQYF,TGCGCCAGCAGCCGAGAAAACCCCCTCTACGAGCAGTACTTC
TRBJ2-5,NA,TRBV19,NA,CASRLNRDETQYF,TGTGCCAGTAGACTGAACAGGGACGAGACCCAGTACTTC
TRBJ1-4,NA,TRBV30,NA,CAWSAATNEKLFF,TGTGCCTGGAGTGCTGCAACTAATGAAAAACTGTTTTTT
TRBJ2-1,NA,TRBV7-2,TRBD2,CASSFSGRALDEQFF,TGTGCCAGCAGCTTTAGCGGGAGGGCCCTGGATGAGCAGTTCTTC
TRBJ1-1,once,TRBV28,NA,CASSYWDVNTEAFF,TGTGCCAGCAGCTACTGGGACGTGAACACTGAAGCTTTCTTT
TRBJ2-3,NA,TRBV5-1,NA,CASRGDTQYF,TGCGCCAGCAGAGGAGATACGCAGTATTTT
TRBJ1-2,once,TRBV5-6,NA,CASSFPGQFYGYTF,TGTGCCAGCAGCTTTCCTGGACAGTTCTATGGCTACACCTTC
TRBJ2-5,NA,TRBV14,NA,CASSHWDGLRTQYF,TGTGCCAGCAGCCACTGGGACGGTCTAAGGACCCAGTACTTC
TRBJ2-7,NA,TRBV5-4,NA,CASSSRPRAPYEQYF,TGTGCCAGCAGCTCACGACCCAGGGCCCCCTACGAGCAGTACTTC
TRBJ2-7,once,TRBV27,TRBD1,CASSWAGTGTYEQYF,TGTGCCAGCAGTTGGGCCGGGACAGGTACCTACGAGCAGTACTTC
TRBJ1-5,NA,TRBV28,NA,CASRDDRSYNQPQHF,TGTGCCAGCAGGGACGACAGGTCCTACAATCAGCCCCAGCATTTT
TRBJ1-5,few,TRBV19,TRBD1,CASRNPGQGYQPQHF,TGTGCCAGTAGGAATCCGGGACAGGGATATCAGCCCCAGCATTTT
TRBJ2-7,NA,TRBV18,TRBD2,CASSSNQREGLYEQYF,TGTGCCAGCTCAAGCAACCAGCGGGAGGGCCTCTACGAGCAGTACTTC
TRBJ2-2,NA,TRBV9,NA,CASSVADSDTGELFF,TGTGCCAGCAGCGTAGCGGACTCGGACACCGGGGAGCTGTTTTTT